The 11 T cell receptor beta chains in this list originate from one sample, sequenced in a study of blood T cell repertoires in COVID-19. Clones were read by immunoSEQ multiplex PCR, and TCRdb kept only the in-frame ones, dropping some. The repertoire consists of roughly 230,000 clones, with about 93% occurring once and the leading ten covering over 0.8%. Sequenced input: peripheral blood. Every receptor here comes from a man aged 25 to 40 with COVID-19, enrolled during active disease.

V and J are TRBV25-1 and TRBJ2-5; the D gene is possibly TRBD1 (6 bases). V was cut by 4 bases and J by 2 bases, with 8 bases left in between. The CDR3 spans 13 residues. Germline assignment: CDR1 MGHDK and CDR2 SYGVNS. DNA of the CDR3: TGTGCCAGCAGTGGGGACACTCAAGAGACCCAGTACTTC. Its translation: CASSGDTQETQYF.

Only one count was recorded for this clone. The CDR3 region has the DNA TGTGCCAGTAGTTCGGGACATCAGGGGACAAACTCACCCCTCCACTTT. This sequence encodes CASSSGHQGTNSPLHF. The chain joins TRBV19 to TRBJ1-6; tentatively, D is TRBD1 (6 bases). Germline loops: CDR1 LNHDA, CDR2 SQIVND (reference sequence). The length of the CDR3 is 16 residues. V was pared by 5 bases and J by 10 bases, with 21 bases between.

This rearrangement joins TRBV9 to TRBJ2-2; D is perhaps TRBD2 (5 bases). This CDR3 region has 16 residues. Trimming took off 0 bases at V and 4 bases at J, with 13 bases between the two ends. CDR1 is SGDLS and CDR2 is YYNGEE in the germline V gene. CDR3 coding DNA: TGTGCCAGCAGCGTAGAGGCTAGCCCTCTCACCGGGGAGCTGTTTTTT. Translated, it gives CASSVEASPLTGELFF. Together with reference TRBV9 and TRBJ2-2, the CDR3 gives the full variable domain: DSGVTQTPKHLITATGQRVTLRCSPRSGDLSVYWYQQSLDQGLQFLIQYYNGEERAKGNILERFSAQQFPDLHSELNLSSLELGDSALYFCASSVEASPLTGELFFGEGSRLTVL.

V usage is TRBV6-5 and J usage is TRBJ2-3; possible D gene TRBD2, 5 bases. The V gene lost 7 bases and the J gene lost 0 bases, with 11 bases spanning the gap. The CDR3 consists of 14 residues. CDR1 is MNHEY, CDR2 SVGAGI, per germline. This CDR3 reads CASTAGLSTDTQYF. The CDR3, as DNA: TGTGCCAGCACGGCAGGACTCAGCACAGATACGCAGTATTTT.

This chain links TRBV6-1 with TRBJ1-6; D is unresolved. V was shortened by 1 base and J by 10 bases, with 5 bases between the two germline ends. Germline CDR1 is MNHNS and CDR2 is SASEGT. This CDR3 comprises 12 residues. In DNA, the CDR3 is TGTGCCAGCAGTGAAGGGCCCTCACCCCTCCACTTT. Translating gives CASSEGPSPLHF.

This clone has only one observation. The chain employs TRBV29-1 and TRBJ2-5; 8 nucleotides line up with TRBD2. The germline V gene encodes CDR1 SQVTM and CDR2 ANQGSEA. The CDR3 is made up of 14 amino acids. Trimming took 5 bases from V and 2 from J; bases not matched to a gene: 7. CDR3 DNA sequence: TGCAGCGTTTTTGCGGGGGGCCCACAAGAGACCCAGTACTTC. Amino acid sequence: CSVFAGGPQETQYF.

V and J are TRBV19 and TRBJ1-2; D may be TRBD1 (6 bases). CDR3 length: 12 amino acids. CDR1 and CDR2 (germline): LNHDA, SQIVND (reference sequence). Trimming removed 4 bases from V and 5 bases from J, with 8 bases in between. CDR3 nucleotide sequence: TGTGCCAGTAGTAACCAGGGGTATGGCTACACCTTC. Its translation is CASSNQGYGYTF.

The CDR3 spells CASSLEAQGSYNSPLHF. The CDR3 DNA is TGTGCCAGCAGCTTGGAAGCACAGGGTTCCTATAATTCACCCCTCCACTTT. This chain joins TRBV5-6 and TRBJ1-6; maybe TRBD1 (6 bases). Germline V lookup: CDR1 SGHDT, CDR2 YYEEEE. The CDR3 totals 17 residues. Deletions cut 0 bases from V and 1 base from J, with 11 bases between. Combining the CDR3 with reference TRBV5-6 and TRBJ1-6 gives the whole variable domain DAGVTQSPTHLIKTRGQQVTLRCSPKSGHDTVSWYQQALGQGPQFIFQYYEEEERQRGNFPDRFSGHQFPNYSSELNVNALLLGDSALYLCASSLEAQGSYNSPLHFGNGTRLTVT.

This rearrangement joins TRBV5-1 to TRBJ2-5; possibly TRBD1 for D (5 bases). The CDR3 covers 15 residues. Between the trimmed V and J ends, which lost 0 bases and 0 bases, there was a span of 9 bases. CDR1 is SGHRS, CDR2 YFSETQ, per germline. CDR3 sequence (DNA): TGCGCCAGCAGCTTGGGTGACAGACACCAAGAGACCCAGTACTTC. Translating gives CASSLGDRHQETQYF.

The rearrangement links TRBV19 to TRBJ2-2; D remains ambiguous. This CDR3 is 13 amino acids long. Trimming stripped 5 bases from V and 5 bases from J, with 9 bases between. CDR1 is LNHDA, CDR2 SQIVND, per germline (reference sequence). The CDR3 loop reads CASSFTETGELFF. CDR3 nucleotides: TGTGCCAGTAGTTTCACAGAAACCGGGGAGCTGTTTTTT. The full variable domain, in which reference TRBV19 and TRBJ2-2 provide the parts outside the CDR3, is DGGITQSPKYLFRKEGQNVTLSCEQNLNHDAMYWYRQDPGQGLRLIYYSQIVNDFQKGDIAEGYSVSREKKESFPLTVTSAQKNPTAFYLCASSFTETGELFFGEGSRLTVL.

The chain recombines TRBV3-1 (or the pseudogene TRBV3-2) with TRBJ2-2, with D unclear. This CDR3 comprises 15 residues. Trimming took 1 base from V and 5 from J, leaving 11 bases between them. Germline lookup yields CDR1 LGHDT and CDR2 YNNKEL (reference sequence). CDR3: CASSQVGRSTGELFF. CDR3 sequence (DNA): TGTGCCAGCAGCCAAGTGGGCAGGTCGACCGGGGAGCTGTTTTTT.